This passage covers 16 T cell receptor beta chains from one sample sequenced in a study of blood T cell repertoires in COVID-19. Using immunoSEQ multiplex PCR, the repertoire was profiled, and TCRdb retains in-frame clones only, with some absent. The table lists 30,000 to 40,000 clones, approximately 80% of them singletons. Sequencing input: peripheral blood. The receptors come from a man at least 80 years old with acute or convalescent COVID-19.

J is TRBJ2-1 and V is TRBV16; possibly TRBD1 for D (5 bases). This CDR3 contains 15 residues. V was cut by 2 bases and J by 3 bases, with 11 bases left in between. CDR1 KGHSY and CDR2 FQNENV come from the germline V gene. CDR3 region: CASSQGASGYNEQFF. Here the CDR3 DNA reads TGTGCCAGCAGCCAAGGGGCCTCAGGCTACAATGAGCAGTTCTTC.

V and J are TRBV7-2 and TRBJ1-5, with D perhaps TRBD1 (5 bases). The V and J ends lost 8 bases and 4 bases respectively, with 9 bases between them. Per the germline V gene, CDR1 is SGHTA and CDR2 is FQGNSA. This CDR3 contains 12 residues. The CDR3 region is CASGGVNQPQHF. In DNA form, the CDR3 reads TGTGCCAGCGGGGGGGTTAATCAGCCCCAGCATTTT.

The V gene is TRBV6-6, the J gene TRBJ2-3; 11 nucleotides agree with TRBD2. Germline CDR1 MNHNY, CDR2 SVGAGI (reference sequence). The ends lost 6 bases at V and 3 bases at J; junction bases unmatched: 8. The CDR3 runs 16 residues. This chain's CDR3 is CASRTRLAGFTDTQYF. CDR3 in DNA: TGTGCCAGCAGAACGCGACTAGCGGGGTTTACAGATACGCAGTATTTT.

The CDR3 is CASSLGGGQTEAFF. The DNA of the CDR3 is TGTGCCAGCAGTTTAGGTGGGGGCCAGACTGAAGCTTTCTTT. The chain is built from TRBV28 and TRBJ1-1; the D gene is possibly TRBD1 (6 bases). Trimming took 2 bases from V and 5 from J, leaving 12 bases between them. The germline gives CDR1 MDHEN, CDR2 SYDVKM. The CDR3 spans 14 residues.

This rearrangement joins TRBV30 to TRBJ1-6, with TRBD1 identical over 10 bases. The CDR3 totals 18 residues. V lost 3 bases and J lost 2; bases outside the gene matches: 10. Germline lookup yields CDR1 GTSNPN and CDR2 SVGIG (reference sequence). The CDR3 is CAWSVRRQGATYNSPLHF. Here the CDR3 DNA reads TGTGCCTGGAGCGTCAGAAGACAGGGGGCGACCTATAATTCACCCCTCCACTTT.

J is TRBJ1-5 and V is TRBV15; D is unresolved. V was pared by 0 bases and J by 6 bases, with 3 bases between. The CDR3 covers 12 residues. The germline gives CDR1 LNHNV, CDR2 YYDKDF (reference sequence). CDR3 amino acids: CATSRDRQPQHF. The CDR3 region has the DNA TGTGCCACCAGCAGAGATCGTCAGCCCCAGCATTTT.

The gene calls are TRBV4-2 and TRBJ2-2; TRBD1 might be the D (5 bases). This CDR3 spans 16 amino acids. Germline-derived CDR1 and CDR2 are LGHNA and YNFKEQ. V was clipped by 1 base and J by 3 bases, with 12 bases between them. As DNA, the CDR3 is TGTGCCAGCAGCCAAGTTGCCAGGGTGGACACCGGGGAGCTGTTTTTT. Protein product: CASSQVARVDTGELFF.

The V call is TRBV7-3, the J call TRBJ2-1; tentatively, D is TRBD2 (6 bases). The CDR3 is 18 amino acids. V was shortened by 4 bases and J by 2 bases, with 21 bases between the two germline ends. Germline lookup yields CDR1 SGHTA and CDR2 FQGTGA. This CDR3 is CASSSRASAFTTYNEQFF. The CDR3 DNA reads TGTGCCAGCAGCTCCCGGGCTAGCGCCTTTACAACCTACAATGAGCAGTTCTTC.

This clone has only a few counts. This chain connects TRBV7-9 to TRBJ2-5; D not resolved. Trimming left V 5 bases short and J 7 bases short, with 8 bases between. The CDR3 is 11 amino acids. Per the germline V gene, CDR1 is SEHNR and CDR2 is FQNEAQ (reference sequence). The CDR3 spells CASSPAGTQYF. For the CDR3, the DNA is TGTGCCAGCAGCCCTGCCGGGACCCAGTACTTC. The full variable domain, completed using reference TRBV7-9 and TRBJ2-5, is DTGVSQNPRHKITKRGQNVTFRCDPISEHNRLYWYRQTLGQGPEFLTYFQNEAQLEKSRLLSDRFSAERPKGSFSTLEIQRTEQGDSAMYLCASSPAGTQYFGPGTRLLVL.

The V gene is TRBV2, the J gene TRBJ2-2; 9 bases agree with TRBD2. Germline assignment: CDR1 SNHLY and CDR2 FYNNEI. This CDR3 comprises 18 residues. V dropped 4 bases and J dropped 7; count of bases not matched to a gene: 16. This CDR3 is CASSVGNSGGPTGGELFF. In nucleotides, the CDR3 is TGTGCCAGCAGTGTAGGGAATAGCGGGGGCCCAACCGGCGGGGAGCTGTTTTTT.

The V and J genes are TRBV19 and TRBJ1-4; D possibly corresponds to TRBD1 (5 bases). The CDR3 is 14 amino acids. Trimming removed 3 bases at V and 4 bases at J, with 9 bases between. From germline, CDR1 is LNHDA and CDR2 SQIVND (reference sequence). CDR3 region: CASSMGQFNEKLFF. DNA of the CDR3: TGTGCCAGTAGTATGGGGCAGTTTAATGAAAAACTGTTTTTT.

CDR3 sequence reads: CASSSGTSAYNEQFF. DNA of the CDR3: TGTGCCAGCAGCTCCGGGACTAGCGCATACAATGAGCAGTTCTTC. The chain couples TRBV7-2 to TRBJ2-1; 10 bases map to TRBD2. Germline loops: CDR1 SGHTA, CDR2 FQGNSA. This CDR3 is built from 15 residues. V trimming: 4 bases; J trimming: 4 bases; junction bases outside the gene matches: 4.

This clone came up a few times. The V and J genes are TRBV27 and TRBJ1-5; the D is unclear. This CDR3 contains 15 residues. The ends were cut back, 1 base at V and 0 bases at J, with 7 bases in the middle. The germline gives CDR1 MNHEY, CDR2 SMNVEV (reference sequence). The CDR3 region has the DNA TGTGCCAGCAGTTTATACGGTATTAGCAATCAGCCCCAGCATTTT. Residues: CASSLYGISNQPQHF.

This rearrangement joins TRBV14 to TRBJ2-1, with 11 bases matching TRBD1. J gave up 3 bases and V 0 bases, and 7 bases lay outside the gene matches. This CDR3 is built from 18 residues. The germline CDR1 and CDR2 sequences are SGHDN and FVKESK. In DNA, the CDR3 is TGTGCCAGCAGCCAAGATAAACCGGGACAGGGGGGCTACAATGAGCAGTTCTTC. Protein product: CASSQDKPGQGGYNEQFF.

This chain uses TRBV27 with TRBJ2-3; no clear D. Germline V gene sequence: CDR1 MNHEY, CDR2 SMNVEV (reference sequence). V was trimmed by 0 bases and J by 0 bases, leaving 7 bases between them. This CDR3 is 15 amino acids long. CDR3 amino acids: CASSLSSLSTDTQYF. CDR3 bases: TGTGCCAGCAGTTTATCGTCCCTGAGCACAGATACGCAGTATTTT.

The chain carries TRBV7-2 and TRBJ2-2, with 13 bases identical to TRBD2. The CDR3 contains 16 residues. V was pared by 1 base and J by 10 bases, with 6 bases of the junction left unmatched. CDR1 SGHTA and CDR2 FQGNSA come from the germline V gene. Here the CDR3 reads CASSLGTSGRAEELFF. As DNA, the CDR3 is TGTGCCAGCAGCTTAGGAACTAGCGGGAGGGCCGAGGAGCTGTTTTTT.